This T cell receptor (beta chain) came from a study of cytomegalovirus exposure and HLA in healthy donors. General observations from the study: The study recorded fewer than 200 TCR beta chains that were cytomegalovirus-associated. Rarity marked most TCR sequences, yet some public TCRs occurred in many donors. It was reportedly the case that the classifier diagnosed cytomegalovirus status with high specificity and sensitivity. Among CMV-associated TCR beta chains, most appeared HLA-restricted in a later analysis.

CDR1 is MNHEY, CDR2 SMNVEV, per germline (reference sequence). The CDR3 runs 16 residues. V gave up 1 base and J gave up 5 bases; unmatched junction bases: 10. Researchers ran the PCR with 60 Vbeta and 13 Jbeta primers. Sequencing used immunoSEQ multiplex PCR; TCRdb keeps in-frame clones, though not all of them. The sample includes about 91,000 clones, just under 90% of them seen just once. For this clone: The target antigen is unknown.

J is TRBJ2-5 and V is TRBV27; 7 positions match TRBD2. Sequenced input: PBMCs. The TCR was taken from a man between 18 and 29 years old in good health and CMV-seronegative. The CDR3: CASSLLGAGSGETQYF. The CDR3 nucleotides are TGTGCCAGCAGTTTATTAGGAGCGGGGTCGGGGGAGACCCAGTACTTC.